Listed below are T cell receptor gamma chains from one sample, sequenced in a study of gamma-delta chains in newborns, infants, children. TCRdb redid clone calling on the reads using CATT. The sample contains more than 2,500 gamma-chain clones, around a quarter of which appear only once. Sequenced sample: blood. These receptors all come from a child who was a newborn, infant or young child, either healthy, febrile or measles-vaccinated (not recorded which). CDR3s include the opening cysteine and the closing phenylalanine or tryptophan. Size is omitted from some rows. Given values are once, few, many or a class for expanded clones.

clone size	J gene	V gene	CDR3 protein	CDR3 DNA
few	TRGJ1/TRGJ2	TRGV9	CALWEAAPSYYKKLF	TGTGCCTTGTGGGAGGCCGCCCCCTCCTATTATAAGAAACTCTTT
-	TRGJP	TRGV9	CALWEVIGLGKKIKVF	TGTGCCTTGTGGGAGGTGATAGGGTTGGGCAAAAAAATCAAGGTATTT
medium-sized	TRGJP	TRGV9	CALWATGELGKKIKVF	TGTGCCTTGTGGGCAACAGGGGAGTTGGGCAAAAAAATCAAGGTATTT
few	TRGJP	TRGV9	CALWEVPTPELGKKIKVF	TGTGCCTTGTGGGAGGTGCCTACTCCGGAGTTGGGCAAAAAAATCAAGGTATTT
-	TRGJP	TRGV9	CALWEAGQELGKKIKVF	TGTGCCTTGTGGGAGGCCGGGCAAGAGTTGGGCAAAAAAATCAAGGTATTT
large	TRGJP	TRGV9	CALWEKELGKKIKVF	TGTGCCTTGTGGGAGAAGGAGTTGGGCAAAAAAATCAAGGTATTT
-	TRGJP	TRGV9	CALWEANPPELGKKIKVF	TGTGCCTTGTGGGAGGCTAATCCTCCGGAGTTGGGCAAAAAAATCAAGGTATTT
medium-sized	TRGJ1/TRGJ2	TRGV9	CALWDVSDYKKLF	TGTGCCTTGTGGGACGTTTCCGATTATAAGAAACTCTTT
medium-sized	TRGJP	TRGV9	CALWEIELGKKIKVF	TGTGCCTTGTGGGAGATCGAGTTGGGCAAAAAAATCAAGGTATTT
few	TRGJP	TRGV9	CALWEVQGELGKKIKVF	TGTGCCTTGTGGGAGGTGCAGGGTGAGTTGGGCAAAAAAATCAAGGTATTT
-	TRGJP2	TRGV8	CATGLNSSDWIKTF	TGTGCCACCGGGTTGAATAGTAGTGATTGGATCAAGACGTTT
-	TRGJP	TRGV9	CALWEARPELGKKIKVF	TGTGCCTTGTGGGAGGCCCGCCCAGAGTTGGGCAAAAAAATCAAGGTATTT
-	TRGJP2	TRGV2	CAIPSSDWIKTF	TGTGCCATCCCAAGCAGTGATTGGATCAAGACGTTT
-	TRGJP	TRGV9	CALWDLALGKKIKVF	TGTGCCTTGTGGGATTTGGCGTTGGGCAAAAAAATCAAGGTATTT
-	TRGJP	TRGV9	CALWEPLTELGKEIKVF	TGTGCCTTGTGGGAGCCCCTCACCGAGTTGGGCAAAGAAATCAAGGTATTT
-	TRGJ1/TRGJ2	TRGV9	CALWVEKLF	TGTGCCTTGTGGGTAGAGAAACTCTTT
-	TRGJP	TRGV9	CALWEEQQESGKKIKVF	TGTGCCTTGTGGGAGGAGCAGCAAGAGTCGGGCAAAAAAATCAAGGTATTT
medium-sized	TRGJ1/TRGJ2	TRGV8	CATWDGTIYYKKLF	TGTGCCACCTGGGATGGCACAATTTATTATAAGAAACTCTTT
medium-sized	TRGJP	TRGV9	CALWATQELGKKIKVF	TGTGCCTTGTGGGCAACTCAAGAGTTGGGCAAAAAAATCAAGGTATTT
-	TRGJP	TRGV9	CALWEAFRQELGKKIKVF	TGTGCCTTGTGGGAGGCCTTCCGTCAAGAGTTGGGCAAAAAAATCAAGGTATTT
-	TRGJP1	TRGV9	CALGEPSGEYTTGWFKIF	TGTGCCTTGGGGGAGCCCTCCGGTGAATATACAACGGGTTGGTTCAAGATATTT
medium-sized	TRGJ1/TRGJ2	TRGV2	CATWDGPYYKKLF	TGTGCCACCTGGGACGGGCCTTATTATAAGAAACTCTTT
-	TRGJP1	TRGV2	CATWDWGIATGWFKIF	TGTGCCACCTGGGACTGGGGAATCGCCACTGGTTGGTTCAAGATATTT
few	TRGJP	TRGV9	CALWEAQELGKKIKVF	TGTGCCTTGTGGGAAGCTCAAGAGTTGGGCAAAAAAATCAAGGTATTC
-	TRGJP	TRGV9	CASWEVRTPQGLGKKIKVF	TGTGCCTCGTGGGAGGTGAGGACTCCACAAGGGTTGGGCAAAAAAATCAAGGTATTT
-	TRGJP	TRGV9	CALWEVHIELGKKIKVF	TGTGCCTTGTGGGAGGTGCATATCGAGTTGGGCAAAAAAATCAAGGTATTT
few	TRGJ1/TRGJ2	TRGV9	CALWDSEGGYYKKLF	TGTGCCTTGTGGGACTCCGAGGGAGGGTATTATAAGAAACTCTTT
few	TRGJP	TRGV9	CALWESELGKKIKVF	TGTGCCTTGTGGGAATCAGAGTTGGGCAAAAAAATCAAGGTATTT
large	TRGJ1/TRGJ2	TRGV8	CATWDRKKLF	TGTGCCACCTGGGATCGCAAGAAACTCTTT
few	TRGJP	TRGV9	CALWEVRDEMGKKIKVF	TGTGCCTTGTGGGAGGTGCGAGACGAGATGGGCAAAAAAATCAAGGTATTT
-	TRGJ1/TRGJ2	TRGV9	CALWEVKKKLF	TGTGCCTTGTGGGAGGTAAAAAAGAAACTCTTT
-	TRGJ1/TRGJ2	TRGV9	CALWEVLYYKKLF	TGTGCCTTGTGGGAGGTGCTATATTATAAGAAACTCTTT
-	TRGJP	TRGV9	CALWEVREGELGKKIKVF	TGTGCCTTGTGGGAGGTGCGGGAAGGAGAGTTGGGCAAAAAAATCAAGGTATTT
-	TRGJP	TRGV9	CAVWEALIELGKKIKVF	TGTGCAGTGTGGGAGGCCCTTATAGAGTTGGGCAAAAAAATCAAGGTATTT
large	TRGJP2	TRGV4	CATGLVRDWIKTF	TGTGCCACGGGGTTAGTGCGTGATTGGATCAAGACGTTT
medium-sized	TRGJP	TRGV9	CALWEPPELGKKIKVF	TGTGCCTTGTGGGAACCCCCAGAGTTGGGCAAAAAAATCAAGGTATTT
-	TRGJ1/TRGJ2	TRGV9	CALWEASGKKLF	TGTGCCTTGTGGGAGGCTTCAGGCAAGAAACTCTTT
few	TRGJP	TRGV9	CALWELQKELGKKIKVF	TGTGCCTTGTGGGAGCTCCAAAAAGAGTTGGGCAAAAAAATCAAGGTATTT
few	TRGJ1/TRGJ2	TRGV8	CAAWGRYYKKLF	TGTGCCGCCTGGGGGAGGTATTATAAGAAACTCTTT
-	TRGJP2	TRGV2	CATWPLRRDWIKTF	TGTGCCACCTGGCCCCTGCGCAGGGATTGGATCAAGACGTTT
medium-sized	TRGJP	TRGV9	CALWERGELGKKIKVF	TGTGCCTTGTGGGAAAGGGGAGAGTTGGGCAAAAAAATCAAGGTATTT
-	TRGJ1/TRGJ2	TRGV9	CALWEANKKLF	TGTGCCTTGTGGGAGGCCAATAAGAAACTCTTT
few	TRGJ1/TRGJ2	TRGV9	CALWEVFRTGKKLF	TGTGCCTTATGGGAGGTGTTTAGGACGGGTAAGAAACTCTTT
-	TRGJP	TRGV9	CALWTIQELGKKIKVF	TGTGCCTTGTGGACTATCCAAGAGTTGGGCAAAAAAATCAAGGTATTT
large	TRGJP	TRGV9	CALWEELGKKIKVF	TGTGCCTTGTGGGAAGAGTTGGGCAAAAAAATCAAGGTATTT
-	TRGJP	TRGV9	CALWESGELGKKIKVF	TGTGCCTTGTGGGAGTCAGGAGAGTTGGGCAAAAAAATCAAGGTATTT
-	TRGJP	TRGV9	CALWDPLGKKIKVF	TGTGCCTTGTGGGACCCGTTGGGCAAAAAAATCAAGGTATTT
medium-sized	TRGJ1/TRGJ2	TRGV8	CATWGRYYKKLF	TGTGCCACCTGGGGGAGGTATTATAAGAAACTCTTT
few	TRGJ1/TRGJ2	TRGV9	CALWEVHMNAVF	TGTGCCTTGTGGGAGGTGCATATGAACGCAGTCTTT
-	TRGJ1/TRGJ2	TRGV9	CALWEVGRNYYKKLF	TGTGCCTTGTGGGAGGTGGGGCGGAATTATTATAAGAAACTCTTT
few	TRGJP	TRGV9	CALWEVRLGKKIKVF	TGTGCCTTGTGGGAGGTGCGGCTGGGCAAAAAAATCAAGGTATTT
few	TRGJ1/TRGJ2	TRGV9	CALWEVLYYKKLF	TGTGCCTTGTGGGAGGTGCTTTATTATAAGAAACTCTTT
few	TRGJ1/TRGJ2	TRGV9	CALWEVLRFPIYYKKLF	TGTGCCTTGTGGGAGGTCCTCCGATTCCCCATTTATTATAAGAAACTCTTT
few	TRGJP	TRGV9	CALWEVESELGKKIKVF	TGTGCCTTGTGGGAGGTGGAATCAGAGTTGGGCAAAAAAATCAAGGTATTT
-	TRGJP	TRGV9	CALFQGRELGKKIKVF	TGTGCCTTGTTTCAGGGGCGAGAGTTGGGCAAAAAAATCAAGGTATTT
-	TRGJ1/TRGJ2	TRGV9	CALWEVEPYYKKLF	TGTGCCTTGTGGGAGGTGGAACCTTATTATAAGAAACTCTTT
-	TRGJP	TRGV9	CALWEPLQELGKKIKVF	TGTGCCTTGTGGGAACCCCTTCAAGAGTTGGGCAAAAAAATCAAGGTATTT